This T cell receptor (beta chain) was retrieved from a study of vaccination effects on CD4 cells after COVID-19. A remark on this clone: Antigen specificity is unknown.

The protocol was immunoSEQ multiplex PCR, while the TCRdb copy is restricted to in-frame clones and leaves out a portion. The data contain roughly 54,000 clones, 76% of them seen just once; the ten biggest clones take up around 5.5%. Germline V gene sequence: CDR1 MGHRA, CDR2 YSYEKL. Trimming took off 5 bases at V and 0 bases at J, with 17 bases between the two ends. This CDR3 spans 17 amino acids. Before sequencing took place, the ViraFEST assay used viral peptide pools to expand antigen-specific CD4+ T cells. Culture proceeded for more than nine days, and CD4+ T cells were then isolated. It was between March and December 2020 that the person had a SARS-CoV-2 infection confirmed by PCR.

Specimen: CD4+ T cells from PBMCs cultured with HIV peptides, collected before COVID-19 vaccination. The subset is: HIV-1 Nef peptide pool negative control/reference culture. The chain carries TRBV4-1 and TRBJ2-1, with D perhaps TRBD2 (5 bases). The sequence came from a human donor who had a prior SARS-CoV-2 infection. Here the CDR3 DNA reads TGCGCCAGCAGCTTGACTCCAGCGGAGAGCTCCTACAATGAGCAGTTCTTC. Translation gives CASSLTPAESSYNEQFF.